The 18 T cell receptor beta chains listed next were all sequenced from one sample in a study of spatial heterogeneity in lung cancer. Their antigens remain unidentified. Points from the study as a whole: The number of expanded tumor alpha and beta chains correlated with mutation number.

Time point specified: sample taken at primary tumor resection. TCRdb reanalysed the 5' RACE reads using MiXCR and keeps one entry per CDR3 protein. The data hold fewer than 15,000 distinct CDR3 sequences, with around 5.8% observed a single time. The sequencing used lung tumor tissue, collected at surgery. The receptors come from a female donor with early-stage non-small cell lung cancer.

This clonotype was counted ten times or more. The chain couples TRBV20-1 to TRBJ2-3; 9 bases are shared with TRBD2. The CDR3 is made up of 11 amino acids. Germline V CDR1 and CDR2: DFQATT, SNEGSKA (reference sequence). V lost 7 bases and J lost 8; bases outside the gene matches: 4. CDR3 in amino acids: CSGLADRTQYF. CDR3 in DNA: TGCAGTGGACTAGCGGACCGTACGCAGTATTTT.

By share, this clonotype counts as large (0.1 to 1%). The CDR3 DNA follows: TGTGCCAGCAGCAAACTGGCGAGGCAGGGCGAAAATCAGCCCCAGCATTTT. Translated, it gives CASSKLARQGENQPQHF. V is TRBV21-1 and J is TRBJ1-5. TRBV21-1 counts as a pseudogene. The length of the CDR3 is 17 residues.

Ten or more counts support this clonotype. This chain links TRBV7-2 with TRBJ2-6; TRBD1 agrees at 7 bases. Germline assignment: CDR1 SGHTA and CDR2 FQGNSA. J gave up 2 bases and V 0 bases, and 1 base lay outside the gene matches. The CDR3 is made up of 16 amino acids. The CDR3 region has the DNA TGTGCCAGCAGCTTAGCGGGACAGCCTGGGGCCAACGTCCTGACTTTC. It codes for CASSLAGQPGANVLTF.

At least ten counts were recorded for this clonotype. J is TRBJ2-5 and V is TRBV7-9; D is unclear. V lost 8 bases and J lost 2, with 9 bases in between. Germline-derived CDR1 and CDR2 are SEHNR and FQNEAQ (reference sequence). The CDR3 spans 12 residues. Here the CDR3 reads CASGVVQETQYF. As DNA, the CDR3 is TGTGCCAGCGGGGTGGTGCAAGAGACCCAGTACTTC.

At least ten counts were recorded for this clonotype. The chain has TRBV5-1 and TRBJ2-1; 15 bases line up with TRBD2. Germline V gene lookup returns CDR1 SGHRS and CDR2 YFSETQ. The length of the CDR3 is 17 residues. The V gene end was trimmed by 4 bases and the J gene end by 8 bases; junction bases not matched to a gene: 10. CDR3 protein: CASSPGLAGGLGDEQFF. In DNA form, the CDR3 reads TGCGCCAGCAGCCCGGGACTAGCGGGGGGTCTTGGGGATGAGCAGTTCTTC.

This clonotype occurred many times. V is TRBV4-1 and J is TRBJ2-1; TRBD1 might be the D (5 bases). The length of the CDR3 is 17 residues. CDR1 and CDR2 from the germline V gene are MGHRA and YSYEKL. V was shortened by 1 base and J by 4 bases, with 17 bases between the two germline ends. The DNA for the CDR3 is TGCGCCAGCAGCCAAGTGTTGGGTAGGGGCAATTACAATGAGCAGTTCTTC. Translated, it gives CASSQVLGRGNYNEQFF.

The CDR3 spells CASSSRTASSYGYTF. The CDR3 nucleotides read TGTGCCAGCAGCTCGAGGACAGCCTCCTCCTATGGCTACACCTTC. The V gene is TRBV7-2, the J gene TRBJ1-2; perhaps TRBD1 as D (6 bases). Germline V gives CDR1 SGHTA, CDR2 FQGNSA. Trimming cost V 4 bases and J 4 bases, with 16 bases left between them. The CDR3 is 15 amino acids.

In this sample, this clonotype turned up many times. This chain uses TRBV5-6 with TRBJ2-2; a possible D gene is TRBD2 (6 bases). V was trimmed by 0 bases and J by 6 bases, leaving 6 bases between them. Germline V gene lookup returns CDR1 SGHDT and CDR2 YYEEEE. The CDR3 runs to 13 residues. The CDR3 DNA follows: TGTGCCAGCAGCTTGGGACTAGCCGGGGAGCTGTTTTTT. Encoded protein: CASSLGLAGELFF.

This clonotype was observed at least ten times. In DNA, the CDR3 is TGTGCCAGCAGCTTTCTAAGCGGTGGGACCGGGGAGCTGTTTTTT. Encoded protein: CASSFLSGGTGELFF. The V call is TRBV7-9, the J call TRBJ2-2, with a possible D match to TRBD2 (5 bases). Germline CDR1 is SEHNR and CDR2 is FQNEAQ (reference sequence). Trimming left V 3 bases short and J 5 bases short, with 13 bases between. The CDR3 length is 15 residues.

This clonotype was observed at least ten times. The gene calls are TRBV20-1 and TRBJ1-3, with D unclear. The CDR3 length is 14 residues. Between the trimmed V and J ends, which lost 1 base and 0 bases, there was a span of 7 bases. Per the germline V gene, CDR1 is DFQATT and CDR2 is SNEGSKA (reference sequence). The CDR3 here is CSARARASGNTIYF. CDR3 DNA: TGCAGTGCTAGAGCAAGAGCCTCTGGAAACACCATATATTTT.

This clonotype was recorded at least ten times. This chain connects TRBV30 to TRBJ2-1; TRBD2 agrees at 14 bases. J lost 8 bases, V lost 0 bases, and 6 bases had no gene match. The CDR3 sequence is 16 residues long. Looked up from germline, CDR1 is GTSNPN and CDR2 is SVGIG (reference sequence). CDR3 amino acids: CAWSVGTSGGGDEQFF. DNA of the CDR3: TGTGCCTGGAGTGTAGGGACTAGCGGGGGAGGAGATGAGCAGTTCTTC.

The table lists this clonotype with many counts. This rearrangement joins TRBV3-1 to TRBJ2-3, with 13 bases fitting TRBD2. Germline V gives CDR1 LGHDT, CDR2 YNNKEL (reference sequence). V was pared by 6 bases and J by 4 bases, with 4 bases of the junction left unmatched. This CDR3 comprises 15 residues. Here the CDR3 DNA reads TGTGCCAGCAGACTAGCGGGGGGGTTCGCAGATACGCAGTATTTT. Protein: CASRLAGGFADTQYF.

Sample share makes this clonotype medium-sized. This rearrangement joins TRBV7-9 to TRBJ1-1; D is unresolved. With 1 base removed from V and 3 bases from J, the gap between germline ends came to 9 bases. Germline V CDR1 and CDR2: SEHNR, FQNEAQ (reference sequence). The CDR3 runs to 14 residues. The CDR3 sequence: CASSLVGSYTEAFF. As DNA, the CDR3 is TGTGCCAGCAGCTTAGTCGGCAGCTACACTGAAGCTTTCTTT. The complete variable domain, with remaining parts taken from reference TRBV7-9 and TRBJ1-1, reads DTGVSQNPRHKITKRGQNVTFRCDPISEHNRLYWYRQTLGQGPEFLTYFQNEAQLEKSRLLSDRFSAERPKGSFSTLEIQRTEQGDSAMYLCASSLVGSYTEAFFGQGTRLTVV.

This clonotype was counted ten times or more. V is TRBV20-1 and J is TRBJ2-6; D uncertain. Per the germline V gene, CDR1 is DFQATT and CDR2 is SNEGSKA (reference sequence). This CDR3 spans 15 amino acids. Trimming cost V 3 bases and J 2 bases, with 11 bases left between them. In nucleotides, the CDR3 is TGCAGTGCTAGTCCAGGTCGGGCTGGGGCCAACGTCCTGACTTTC. Encoded protein: CSASPGRAGANVLTF.

This clonotype has a count of ten or more. The rearrangement uses TRBV18 and TRBJ1-1; tentatively, D is TRBD1 (5 bases). CDR1 is KGHSH and CDR2 is LQKENI in the germline V gene. The CDR3 is 12 residues long. With 6 bases removed from V and 7 bases from J, the gap between germline ends came to 12 bases. The CDR3 sequence is CASSDPGVEAFF. In DNA, the CDR3 is TGTGCCAGCTCGGATCCGGGGGTTGAAGCTTTCTTT. The whole variable domain, remainder taken from reference TRBV18 and TRBJ1-1, is NAGVMQNPRHLVRRRGQEARLRCSPMKGHSHVYWYRQLPEEGLKFMVYLQKENIIDESGMPKERFSAEFPKEGPSILRIQQVVRGDSAAYFCASSDPGVEAFFGQGTRLTVV.

This clonotype was detected ten times or more. The chain employs TRBV6-2 or TRBV6-3 and TRBJ1-5, with a weak D call TRBD1 (6 bases). Germline-derived CDR1 and CDR2 are MNHEY and SVGEGT. The CDR3 is made up of 14 amino acids. Trimming removed 5 bases from V and 7 bases from J, with 15 bases in between. DNA for the CDR3: TGTGCCAGCAGTCGCCAGGGGCGGAGGCAGCCCCAGCATTTT. It is translated as CASSRQGRRQPQHF.

This clonotype is judged medium-sized. The gene calls are TRBV14 and TRBJ2-3; D gene uncertain. Trimming shortened V by 0 bases and J by 6 bases, and 7 bases separated the two germline ends. Germline values: CDR1 SGHDN, CDR2 FVKESK. The CDR3 spans 13 residues. CDR3 sequence reads: CASSQDLGDTQYF. The CDR3 DNA is TGTGCCAGCAGCCAAGATCTTGGGGATACGCAGTATTTT.

In its sample, this clonotype is medium-sized. This chain joins TRBV12-3 or TRBV12-4 and TRBJ2-5; 11 bases are shared with TRBD2. There are 17 residues in the CDR3. J lost 7 bases, V lost 5 bases, and 15 bases had no gene match. The CDR3 nucleotides read TGTGCCAGCAGTGAAAGACTAGCGGGGAGCCCTTACCCGACCCAGTACTTC. Its protein product is CASSERLAGSPYPTQYF.